This T cell receptor beta chain was found in a study of cytomegalovirus exposure and HLA in healthy donors. A word on this clone: Its antigen is not known.

Study outcomes and limitations: As was reported, the classifier diagnosed cytomegalovirus status with high specificity and sensitivity.

V was pared by 9 bases and J by 4 bases, with 10 bases between. The CDR3 loop spans 12 amino acids. Germline V gene data show CDR1 as LNHDA and CDR2 as SQIVND (reference sequence). This table comes from immunoSEQ multiplex PCR, and its TCRdb copy is limited to in-frame clones, with some not included. The table records 150,000 to 200,000 clones, roughly 88% of them present only once. The sequence was obtained from a young woman in good health and CMV-seronegative. Sequenced: PBMCs. The chain carries TRBV19 and TRBJ1-5, with D perhaps TRBD1 (6 bases). CDR3 sequence (DNA): TGTGCCAGCCGACAGGCAAATCAGCCCCAGCATTTT. Amino acid sequence: CASRQANQPQHF.